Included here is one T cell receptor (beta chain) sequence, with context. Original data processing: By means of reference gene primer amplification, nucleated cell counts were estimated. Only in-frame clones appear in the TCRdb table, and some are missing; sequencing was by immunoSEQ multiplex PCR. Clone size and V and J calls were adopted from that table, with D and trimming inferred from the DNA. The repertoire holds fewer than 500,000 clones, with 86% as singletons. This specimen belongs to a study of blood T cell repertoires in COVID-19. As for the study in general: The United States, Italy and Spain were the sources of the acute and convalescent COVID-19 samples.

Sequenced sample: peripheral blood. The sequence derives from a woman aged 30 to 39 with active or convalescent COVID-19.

Here the CDR3 DNA reads TGTGCCAGCAGCTTAGCCTCGGGGAGCTCCTACAATGAGCAGTTCTTC. This encodes CASSLASGSSYNEQFF. The V and J genes are TRBV11-3 and TRBJ2-1; possibly TRBD2 for D (5 bases). CDR3 length: 16 residues. Trimming pared 1 base from V and 0 bases from J, leaving 10 bases between. CDR1 is SGHNT and CDR2 is YENEEA in the germline V gene.